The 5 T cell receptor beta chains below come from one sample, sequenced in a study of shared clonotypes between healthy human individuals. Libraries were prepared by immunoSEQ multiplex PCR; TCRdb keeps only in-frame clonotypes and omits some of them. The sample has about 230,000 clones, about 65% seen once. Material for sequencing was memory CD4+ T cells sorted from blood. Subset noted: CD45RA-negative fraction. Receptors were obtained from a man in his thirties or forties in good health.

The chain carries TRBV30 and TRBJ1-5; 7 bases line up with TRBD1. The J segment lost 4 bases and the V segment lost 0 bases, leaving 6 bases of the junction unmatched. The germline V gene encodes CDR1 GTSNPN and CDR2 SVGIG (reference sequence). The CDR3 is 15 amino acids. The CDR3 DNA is TGTGCCTGGAGTGTTGGAAGGGGGCGGAATCAGCCCCAGCATTTT. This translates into CAWSVGRGRNQPQHF.

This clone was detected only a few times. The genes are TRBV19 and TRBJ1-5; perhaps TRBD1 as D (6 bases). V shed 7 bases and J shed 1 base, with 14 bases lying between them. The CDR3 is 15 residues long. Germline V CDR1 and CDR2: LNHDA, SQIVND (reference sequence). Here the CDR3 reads CASMEQGRSNQPQHF. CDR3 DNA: TGTGCCAGTATGGAACAGGGCCGAAGCAATCAGCCCCAGCATTTT.

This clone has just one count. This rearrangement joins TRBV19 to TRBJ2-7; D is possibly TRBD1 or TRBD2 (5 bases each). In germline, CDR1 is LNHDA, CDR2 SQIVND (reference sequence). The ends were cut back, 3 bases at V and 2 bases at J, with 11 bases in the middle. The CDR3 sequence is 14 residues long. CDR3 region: CASSIRDGTYEQYF. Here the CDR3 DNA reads TGTGCCAGTAGTATCCGGGACGGAACCTACGAGCAGTACTTC.

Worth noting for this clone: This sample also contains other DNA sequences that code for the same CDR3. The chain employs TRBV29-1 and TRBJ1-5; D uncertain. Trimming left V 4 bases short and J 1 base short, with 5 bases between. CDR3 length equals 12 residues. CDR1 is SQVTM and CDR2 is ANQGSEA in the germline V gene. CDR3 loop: CSVGSSNQPQHF. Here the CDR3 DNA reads TGCAGCGTTGGGTCCAGCAATCAGCCCCAGCATTTT.

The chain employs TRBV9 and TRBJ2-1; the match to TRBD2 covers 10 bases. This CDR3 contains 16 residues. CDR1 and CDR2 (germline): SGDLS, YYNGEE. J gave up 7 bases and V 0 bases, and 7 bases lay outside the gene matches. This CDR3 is CASSVALAGVLNEQFF. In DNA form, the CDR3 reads TGTGCCAGCAGCGTAGCTCTAGCGGGAGTCCTTAATGAGCAGTTCTTC.